The 4 T cell receptor beta chains listed next were all sequenced from one sample in a study of T cells in Graves' hyperthyroidism and ophthalmopathy. TCR beta CDR3 regions were amplified from RNA. When the TCR CDR3 underwent first-round RT-PCR, the HTBI primer set was used. TCRdb independently ran MiXCR on the multiplex PCR reads; one entry per CDR3 protein. The table includes 250,000 or so distinct CDR3 sequences, nearly 15% detected once. The sample was blood. These receptors all come from a woman aged 50 to 65 with Graves' hyperthyroidism that later progressed to Graves' ophthalmopathy.

This clonotype has a count of ten or more. The chain carries TRBV5-1 and TRBJ1-6; 9 bases map to TRBD1. V was pared by 6 bases and J by 7 bases, with 14 bases of the junction left unmatched. Germline values: CDR1 SGHRS, CDR2 YFSETQ. The CDR3 is 17 amino acids. The CDR3 loop is CASTNQPVGQGNSPLHF. The CDR3 nucleotides are TGCGCCAGCACAAACCAACCAGTGGGACAGGGAAATTCACCCCTCCACTTT.

This clonotype was seen at least ten times. The chain recombines TRBV3-1 with TRBJ2-6, with a tentative D call TRBD2 (6 bases). CDR3 length equals 16 residues. V was shortened by 4 bases and J by 9 bases, with 19 bases between the two germline ends. The germline CDR1 and CDR2 sequences are LGHDT and YNNKEL (reference sequence). CDR3 amino acids: CASSPMGGTPYNVLTF. In DNA, the CDR3 is TGTGCCAGCAGCCCCATGGGCGGGACCCCTTACAACGTCCTGACTTTC.

This clonotype has at least ten counts. The chain combines TRBV20-1 with TRBJ2-5, with D maybe TRBD2 (6 bases). CDR1 and CDR2 from the germline V gene are DFQATT and SNEGSKA (reference sequence). The V end lost 0 bases, the J end lost 0 bases, and 17 bases lay between the germline ends. CDR3 length: 17 amino acids. The CDR3 sequence is CSARDLVGGRDQETQYF. Here the CDR3 DNA reads TGCAGTGCTAGAGATCTGGTGGGGGGACGGGACCAAGAGACCCAGTACTTC.

This clonotype was detected many times. The chain links TRBV5-1 to TRBJ2-7, with TRBD1 matching over 8 bases. Germline CDR1 is SGHRS and CDR2 is YFSETQ. The ends lost 2 bases at V and 3 bases at J; junction bases unmatched: 7. The CDR3 has 15 residues. The CDR3 region has the DNA TGCGCCAGCAGCTTAATAGGACAGGGACTCTACGAGCAGTACTTC. It encodes CASSLIGQGLYEQYF.